A selection of T cell receptor beta chains follows, all from one sample in a study of blood T cell repertoires in COVID-19. Profiling relied on immunoSEQ multiplex PCR, and the TCRdb table lists in-frame clones only, not all of them. The table includes about 73,000 clones, 75% to 90% detected once. The sequenced material came from peripheral blood. These receptor sequences come from a man older than 75 with acute or convalescent COVID-19. The CDR3 runs from the conserved cysteine through the conserved F or W. Fields, in order: CDR3 length, V gene, CDR3 protein.

15	TRBV19	CASSIGLAINGELFF
14	TRBV19	CASSPFRGHETQYF
14	TRBV7-9	CASSLGTGGEKLFF
14	TRBV5-1	CASKGQGGPYEQYF
19	TRBV29-1	CSVVSKVIGRGLGGEKLFF
13	TRBV12-3/TRBV12-4	CASSEGMTTEAFF
16	TRBV5-1	CASSFNSGNPADTQYF
15	TRBV5-6	CASSPRTGGGSPLHF
15	TRBV6-6	CASRAGTGGYTEAFF
15	TRBV11-2	CASSIQGWGNTEAFF
13	TRBV6-6	CASSPGVGEKLFF
17	TRBV19	CASSIIGTGVSNQPQHF
17	TRBV3-1/TRBV3-2	CASIGRQTNRNTGELFF
15	TRBV29-1	CSVTTGTGTYNEQFF
18	TRBV10-3	CAISEARTGRSGANVLTF
14	TRBV5-6	CASSDTQGRYGYTF
18	TRBV7-6	CASSSGTALGSGANVLTF
13	TRBV2	CASSDRGRAEAFF
13	TRBV18	CASSQGANTEAFF
15	TRBV30	CAWSVPGQGNSPLHF
16	TRBV18	CASSPYGTGASYEQYF
16	TRBV10-2	CASSESGAGGPGELFF
13	TRBV29-1	CSAVGGGANEQFF
15	TRBV14	CASSQGRGVYNEQFF
13	TRBV5-6	CASSFEQGRGYTF
13	TRBV6-5	CASSSTGSAEAFF
14	TRBV10-3	CAISLGQGSYGYTF
16	TRBV4-1	CASSQRQGLGGYGYTF
15	TRBV4-2	CASSRDAGQGNTIYF
14	TRBV11-2	CASSLEGRGDTQYF
16	TRBV2	CASSNRDPSYNSPLHF
14	TRBV5-4	CASSLGTTYTEAFF
12	TRBV19	CASSQSREWAFF
16	TRBV6-5	CASSSQGLKGRETQYF
15	TRBV19	CASTLGTGVGTEAFF
16	TRBV2	CASSEAREFPSYEQYF
18	TRBV5-1	CASSSGLAGGSSYNEQFF
12	TRBV6-1	CASSESVYEQYF
14	TRBV2	CASSLGGRAYEQYF
17	TRBV21-1	CASSPPEKGCRVDEQFF
13	TRBV3-1/TRBV3-2	CASSQVGGAEAFF
14	TRBV21-1	CASSKVRGLNEQYF
14	TRBV5-1	CASSVGQSTDTQYF
12	TRBV5-6	CASSWSGEKLFF
12	TRBV30	CAWSVQGNTIYF
13	TRBV29-1	CSPNAEGKGEQYF
14	TRBV29-1	CSVEAQGSTDTQYF
12	TRBV6-5	CASSYSGQPQHF
17	TRBV18	CASSPGTGLVSGNTIYF
15	TRBV30	CAWGPLEEPNSPLHF
15	TRBV7-8	CASSFVSSYNSPLHF
15	TRBV19	CASSFSGRGTDTQYF
15	TRBV27	CASSFRGENTGELFF
14	TRBV19	CASGSRTGLFGYTF
17	TRBV11-2	CASRGLGDSRSNYGYTF
15	TRBV5-8	CASSFALAGSYEQYF
14	TRBV7-3	CASSFGSGRETQYF
15	TRBV20-1	CSASDRGILTNEQFF
11	TRBV5-5	CASSLNTEAFF
15	TRBV3-1/TRBV3-2	CASSPGTGVNEKLFF